This T cell receptor (beta chain) is from a study of control samples from healthy donors and cancer patients. The CDR3 is 16 residues long. From germline, CDR1 is SGHRS and CDR2 YFSETQ. Trimming stripped 2 bases from V and 3 bases from J, with 16 bases between. The data were produced by immunoSEQ multiplex PCR, yet TCRdb's version contains in-frame clones alone and is incomplete. The sample includes about 58,000 clones, around 87% of them seen just once. Sequencing was carried out using PBMCs. The V call is TRBV5-1, the J call TRBJ2-3, with a possible D match to TRBD2 (6 bases). The TCR sequence derives from a woman aged 55-69 years with lung cancer. For the CDR3, the DNA is TGCGCCAGCAGCTTAACGGGGGTGGCCGGTACAGATACGCAGTATTTT. It translates to CASSLTGVAGTDTQYF.